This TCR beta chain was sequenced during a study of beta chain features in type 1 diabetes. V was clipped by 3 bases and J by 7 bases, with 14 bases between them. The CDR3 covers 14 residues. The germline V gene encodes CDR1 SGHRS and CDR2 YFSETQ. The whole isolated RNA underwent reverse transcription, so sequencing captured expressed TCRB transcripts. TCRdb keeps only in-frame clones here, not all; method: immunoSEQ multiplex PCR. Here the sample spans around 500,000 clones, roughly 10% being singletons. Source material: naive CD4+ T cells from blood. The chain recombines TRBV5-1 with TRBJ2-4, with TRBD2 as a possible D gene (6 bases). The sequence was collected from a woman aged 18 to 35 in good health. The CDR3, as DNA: TGCGCCAGCAGCTCGACTAGTACTGAGAACATTCAGTACTTC. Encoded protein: CASSSTSTENIQYF.